These T cell receptor beta chains were read from a single sample in a study of CD8+CD57+ T cells in acquired aplastic anemia. TCRdb ran MiXCR on the reads and lists one entry per CDR3 protein. The sample lists around 160,000 distinct CDR3 sequences, more than 45% occurring once. Sequenced sample: sorted CD4+, CD8+, or CD8+CD57+ T cells (not recorded which) from PBMCs. These TCRs come from a human donor with aplastic anemia. Both conserved end residues are part of each CDR3.

TRBV24-1,TRBJ2-5,CATSDLRETQYF
TRBV5-7,TRBJ2-7,CASSYPGQGDYEQYF
TRBV5-1,TRBJ1-2,CASSEVTGRYGYTF
TRBV19,TRBJ1-5,CASRDRLAQHF
TRBV28,TRBJ1-1,CASRIHLTGSEAFF
TRBV7-8,TRBJ2-3,CASSLRGLAGGMQYF
TRBV6-1,TRBJ2-7,CASVRTLSSYEQYF
TRBV3-1,TRBJ2-1,CASSHNRGLTYNEQFF
TRBV27,TRBJ2-7,CASRRDRGYEQYF
TRBV10-2,TRBJ2-7,CASSESNGAAYEQYF
TRBV2,TRBJ1-6,CASSFQIYNSPLHF
TRBV12-3/TRBV12-4,TRBJ2-3,CASSLYRGRGTDTQYF
TRBV6-1,TRBJ1-1,CASSTPFGTVNTDAFF
TRBV15,TRBJ2-7,CATSTRQKNYEQYF
TRBV10-3,TRBJ2-1,CAISRTSGRDEQFF